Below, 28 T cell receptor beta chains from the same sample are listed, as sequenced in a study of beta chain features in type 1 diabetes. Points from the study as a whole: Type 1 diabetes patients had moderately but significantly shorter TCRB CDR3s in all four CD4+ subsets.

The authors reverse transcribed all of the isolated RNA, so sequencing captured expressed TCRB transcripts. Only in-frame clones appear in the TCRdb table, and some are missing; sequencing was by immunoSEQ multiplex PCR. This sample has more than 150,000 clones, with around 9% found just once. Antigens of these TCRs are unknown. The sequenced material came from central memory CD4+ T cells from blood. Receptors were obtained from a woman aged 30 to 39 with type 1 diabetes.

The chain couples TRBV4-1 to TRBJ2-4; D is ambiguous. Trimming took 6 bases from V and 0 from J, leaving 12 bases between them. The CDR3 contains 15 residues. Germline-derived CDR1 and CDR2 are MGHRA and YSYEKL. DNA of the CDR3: TGCGCCAGCAGAGACATTAAACTAGCCAAAAACATTCAGTACTTC. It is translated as CASRDIKLAKNIQYF.

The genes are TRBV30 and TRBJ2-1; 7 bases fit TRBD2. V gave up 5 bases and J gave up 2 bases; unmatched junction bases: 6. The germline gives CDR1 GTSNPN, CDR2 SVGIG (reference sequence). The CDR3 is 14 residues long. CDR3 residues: CAWASGITYNEQFF. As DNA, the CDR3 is TGTGCCTGGGCCAGCGGGATCACCTACAATGAGCAGTTCTTC.

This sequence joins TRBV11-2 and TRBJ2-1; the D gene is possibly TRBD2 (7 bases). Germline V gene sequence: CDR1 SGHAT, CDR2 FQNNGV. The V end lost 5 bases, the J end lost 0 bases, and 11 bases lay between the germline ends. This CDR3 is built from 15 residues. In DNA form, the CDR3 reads TGTGCCAGCAGCCCGGGGGGCAGCTCCTACAATGAGCAGTTCTTC. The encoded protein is CASSPGGSSYNEQFF.

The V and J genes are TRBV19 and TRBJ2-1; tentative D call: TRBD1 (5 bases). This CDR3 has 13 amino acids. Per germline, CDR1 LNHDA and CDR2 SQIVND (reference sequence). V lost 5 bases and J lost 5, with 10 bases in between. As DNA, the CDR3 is TGTGCCAGTAGTTTACAGGCCCACAATGAGCAGTTCTTC. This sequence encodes CASSLQAHNEQFF.

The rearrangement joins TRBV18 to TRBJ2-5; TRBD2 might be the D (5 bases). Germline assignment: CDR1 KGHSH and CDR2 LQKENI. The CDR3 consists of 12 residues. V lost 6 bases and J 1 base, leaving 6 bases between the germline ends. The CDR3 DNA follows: TGTGCCAGCTCCCGGGGCCAAGAGACCCAGTACTTC. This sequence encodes CASSRGQETQYF.

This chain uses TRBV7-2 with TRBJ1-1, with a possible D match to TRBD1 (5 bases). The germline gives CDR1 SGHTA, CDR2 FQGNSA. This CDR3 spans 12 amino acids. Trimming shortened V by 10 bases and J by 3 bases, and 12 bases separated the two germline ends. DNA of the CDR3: TGTGCCACCGGGGGGGGATACACTGAAGCTTTCTTT. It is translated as CATGGGYTEAFF.

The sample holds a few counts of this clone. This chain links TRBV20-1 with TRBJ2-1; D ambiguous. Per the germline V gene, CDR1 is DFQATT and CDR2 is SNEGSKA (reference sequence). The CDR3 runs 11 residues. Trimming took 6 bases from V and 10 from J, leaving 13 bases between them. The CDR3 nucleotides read TGCAGTGCGAAACCCGACGGGGAGCAGTTCTTC. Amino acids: CSAKPDGEQFF.

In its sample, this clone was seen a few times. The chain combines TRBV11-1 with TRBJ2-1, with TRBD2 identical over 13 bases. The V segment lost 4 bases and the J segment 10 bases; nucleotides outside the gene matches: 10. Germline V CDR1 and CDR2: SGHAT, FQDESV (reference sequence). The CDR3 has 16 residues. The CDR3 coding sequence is TGTGCCAGCAGCTCTGCTCCGGGACTAGCGGGACTGGAGCAGTTCTTC. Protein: CASSSAPGLAGLEQFF.

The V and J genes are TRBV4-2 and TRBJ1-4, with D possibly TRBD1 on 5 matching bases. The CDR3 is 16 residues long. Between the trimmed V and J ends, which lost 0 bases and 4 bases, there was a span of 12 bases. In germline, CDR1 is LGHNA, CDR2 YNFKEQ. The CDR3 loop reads CASSQEARQGNEKLFF. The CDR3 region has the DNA TGTGCCAGCAGCCAAGAGGCGCGTCAGGGTAATGAAAAACTGTTTTTT.

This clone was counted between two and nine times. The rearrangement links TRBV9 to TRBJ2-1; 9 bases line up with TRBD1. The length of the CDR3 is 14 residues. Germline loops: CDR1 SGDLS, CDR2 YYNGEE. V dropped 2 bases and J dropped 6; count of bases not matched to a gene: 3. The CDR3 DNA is TGTGCCAGCAGCGTCGACAGGGGGGGCAATGAGCAGTTCTTC. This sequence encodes CASSVDRGGNEQFF.

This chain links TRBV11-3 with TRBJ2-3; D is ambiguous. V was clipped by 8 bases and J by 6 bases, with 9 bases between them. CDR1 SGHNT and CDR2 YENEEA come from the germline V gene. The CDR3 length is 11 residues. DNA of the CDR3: TGTGCCAGCTCTAGATCTGATACGCAGTATTTT. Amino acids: CASSRSDTQYF.

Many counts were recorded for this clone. CDR3 in amino acids: CASSPAGTGNEQYF. The CDR3 DNA reads TGTGCCAGCAGCCCCGCGGGGACAGGGAACGAGCAGTACTTC. The rearrangement uses TRBV7-9 and TRBJ2-7, with 9 bases that match TRBD1. Germline lookup yields CDR1 SEHNR and CDR2 FQNEAQ (reference sequence). The V segment lost 5 bases and the J segment 5 bases; nucleotides outside the gene matches: 7. This CDR3 comprises 14 residues.

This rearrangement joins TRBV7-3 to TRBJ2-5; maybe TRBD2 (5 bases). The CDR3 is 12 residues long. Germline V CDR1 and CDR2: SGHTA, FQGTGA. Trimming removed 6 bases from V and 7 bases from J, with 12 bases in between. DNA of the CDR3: TGTGCCAGCAGTCTAAACCGGGGGACCCAGTACTTC. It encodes CASSLNRGTQYF. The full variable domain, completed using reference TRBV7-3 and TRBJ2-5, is GAGVSQTPSNKVTEKGKYVELRCDPISGHTALYWYRQSLGQGPEFLIYFQGTGAADDSGLPNDRFFAVRPEGSVSTLKIQRTERGDSAVYLCASSLNRGTQYFGPGTRLLVL.

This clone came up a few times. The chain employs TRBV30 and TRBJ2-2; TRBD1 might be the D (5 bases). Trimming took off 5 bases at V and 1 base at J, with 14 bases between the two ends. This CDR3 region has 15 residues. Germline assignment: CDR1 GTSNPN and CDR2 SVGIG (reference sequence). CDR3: CAWATGQGNTGELFF. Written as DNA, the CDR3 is TGTGCCTGGGCAACAGGCCAAGGGAACACCGGGGAGCTGTTTTTT.

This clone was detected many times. CDR3 amino acids: CASSEPNRVGGEKLFF. The CDR3 DNA reads as TGCGCCAGCAGCGAACCAAACAGGGTGGGTGGTGAAAAACTGTTTTTT. The chain carries TRBV4-1 and TRBJ1-4, with a tentative D call TRBD1 (6 bases). The germline gives CDR1 MGHRA, CDR2 YSYEKL. CDR3 length: 16 residues. Trimming cost V 5 bases and J 7 bases, with 20 bases left between them.

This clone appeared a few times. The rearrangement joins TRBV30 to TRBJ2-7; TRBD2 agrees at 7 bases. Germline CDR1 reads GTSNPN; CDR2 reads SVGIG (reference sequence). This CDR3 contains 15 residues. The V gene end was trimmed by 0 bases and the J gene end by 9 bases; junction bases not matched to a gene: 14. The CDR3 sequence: CAWSVYQIGRGGQYF. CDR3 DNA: TGTGCCTGGAGTGTATACCAGATTGGGAGGGGTGGGCAGTACTTC.

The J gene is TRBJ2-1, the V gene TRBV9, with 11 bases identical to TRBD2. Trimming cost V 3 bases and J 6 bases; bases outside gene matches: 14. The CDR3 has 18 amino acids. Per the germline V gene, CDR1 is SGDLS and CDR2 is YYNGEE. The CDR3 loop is CASSADPTLAGAFNEQFF. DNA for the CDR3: TGTGCCAGCAGCGCCGACCCGACACTAGCGGGAGCATTCAATGAGCAGTTCTTC.

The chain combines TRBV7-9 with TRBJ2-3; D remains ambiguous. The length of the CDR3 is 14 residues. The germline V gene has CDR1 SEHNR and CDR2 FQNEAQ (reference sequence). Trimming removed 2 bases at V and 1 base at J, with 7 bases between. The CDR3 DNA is TGTGCCAGCAGCTTATCACGGGGCACAGATACGCAGTATTTT. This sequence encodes CASSLSRGTDTQYF.

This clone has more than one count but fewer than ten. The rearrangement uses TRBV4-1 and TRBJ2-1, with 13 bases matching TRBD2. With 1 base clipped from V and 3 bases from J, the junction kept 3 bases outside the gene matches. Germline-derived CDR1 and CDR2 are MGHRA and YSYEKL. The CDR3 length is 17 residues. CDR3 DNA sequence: TGCGCCAGCAGCCAAGCGGGACTAGCGGGGCACTACAATGAGCAGTTCTTC. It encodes CASSQAGLAGHYNEQFF.

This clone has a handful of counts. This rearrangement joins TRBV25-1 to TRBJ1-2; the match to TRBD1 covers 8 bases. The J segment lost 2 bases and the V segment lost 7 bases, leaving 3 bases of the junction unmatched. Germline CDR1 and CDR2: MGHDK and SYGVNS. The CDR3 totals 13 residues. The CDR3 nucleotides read TGTGCCAGCACTAGGACAGGGAACTATGGCTACACCTTC. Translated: CASTRTGNYGYTF.

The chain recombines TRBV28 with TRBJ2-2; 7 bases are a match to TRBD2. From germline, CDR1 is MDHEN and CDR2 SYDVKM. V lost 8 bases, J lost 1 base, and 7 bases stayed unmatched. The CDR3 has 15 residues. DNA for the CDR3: TGTGCCAGCGGGGAGGGAACCCAGAACACCGGGGAGCTGTTTTTT. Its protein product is CASGEGTQNTGELFF.

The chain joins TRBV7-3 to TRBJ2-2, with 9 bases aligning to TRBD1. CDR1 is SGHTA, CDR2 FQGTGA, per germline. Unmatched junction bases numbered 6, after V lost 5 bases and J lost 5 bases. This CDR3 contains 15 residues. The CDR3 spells CASSPGQGRTGELFF. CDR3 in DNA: TGTGCCAGCAGCCCGGGACAGGGACGGACCGGGGAGCTGTTTTTT.

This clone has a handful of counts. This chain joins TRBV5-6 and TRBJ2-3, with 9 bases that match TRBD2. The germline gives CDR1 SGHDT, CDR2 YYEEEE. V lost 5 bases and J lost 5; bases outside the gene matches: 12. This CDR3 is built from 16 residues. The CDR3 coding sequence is TGTGCCAGCAGGTTGAGCGGGAGGCCCTTTAGAGATACGCAGTATTTT. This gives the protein CASRLSGRPFRDTQYF.

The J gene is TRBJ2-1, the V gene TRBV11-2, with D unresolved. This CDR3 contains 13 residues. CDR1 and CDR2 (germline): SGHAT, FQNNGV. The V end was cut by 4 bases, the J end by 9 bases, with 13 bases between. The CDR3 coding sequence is TGTGCCAGCAGCTCCATTAATTCCGGTGAGCAGTTCTTC. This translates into CASSSINSGEQFF.

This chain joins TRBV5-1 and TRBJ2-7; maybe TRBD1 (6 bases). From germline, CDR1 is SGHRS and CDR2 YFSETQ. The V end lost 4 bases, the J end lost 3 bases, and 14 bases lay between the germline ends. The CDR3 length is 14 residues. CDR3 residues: CASSPQGSGYEQYF. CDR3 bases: TGCGCCAGCAGCCCGCAGGGGTCGGGCTACGAGCAGTACTTC. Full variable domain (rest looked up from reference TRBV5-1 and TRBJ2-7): KAGVTQTPRYLIKTRGQQVTLSCSPISGHRSVSWYQQTPGQGLQFLFEYFSETQRNKGNFPGRFSGRQFSNSRSEMNVSTLELGDSALYLCASSPQGSGYEQYFGPGTRLTVT.

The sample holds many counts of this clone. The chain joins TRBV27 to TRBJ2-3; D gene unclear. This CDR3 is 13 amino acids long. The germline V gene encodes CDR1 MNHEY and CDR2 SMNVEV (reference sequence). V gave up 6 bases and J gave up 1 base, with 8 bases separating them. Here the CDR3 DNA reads TGTGCCAGCAGGCCCCTAGGCACAGATACGCAGTATTTT. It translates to CASRPLGTDTQYF.

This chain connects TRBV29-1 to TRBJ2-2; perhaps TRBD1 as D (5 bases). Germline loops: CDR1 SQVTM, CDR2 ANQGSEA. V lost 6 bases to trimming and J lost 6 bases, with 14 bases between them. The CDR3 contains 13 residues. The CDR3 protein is CSVGLTVAGELFF. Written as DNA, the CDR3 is TGCAGCGTCGGGTTGACAGTCGCCGGGGAGCTGTTTTTT.

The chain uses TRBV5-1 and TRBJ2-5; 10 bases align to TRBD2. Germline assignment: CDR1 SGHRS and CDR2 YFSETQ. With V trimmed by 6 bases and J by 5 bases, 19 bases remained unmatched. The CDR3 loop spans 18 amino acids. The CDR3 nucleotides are TGCGCCAGCATGCGGAACCCAGCGGCTAGCGGGAGCCGGGAGACCCAGTACTTC. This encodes CASMRNPAASGSRETQYF.